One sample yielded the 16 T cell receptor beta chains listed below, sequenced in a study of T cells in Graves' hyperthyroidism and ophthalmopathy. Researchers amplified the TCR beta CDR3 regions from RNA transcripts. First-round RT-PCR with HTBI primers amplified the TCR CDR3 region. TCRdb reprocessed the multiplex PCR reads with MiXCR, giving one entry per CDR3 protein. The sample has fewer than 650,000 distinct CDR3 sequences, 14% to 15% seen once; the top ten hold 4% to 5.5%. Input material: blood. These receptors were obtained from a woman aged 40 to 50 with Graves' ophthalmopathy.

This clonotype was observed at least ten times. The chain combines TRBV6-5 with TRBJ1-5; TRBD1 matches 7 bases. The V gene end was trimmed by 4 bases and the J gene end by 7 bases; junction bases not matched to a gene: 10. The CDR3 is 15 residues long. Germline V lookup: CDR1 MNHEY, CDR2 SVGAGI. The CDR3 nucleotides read TGTGCCAGCAGTTCGATGACAGGGAGGCACCAGCCCCAGCATTTT. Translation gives CASSSMTGRHQPQHF.

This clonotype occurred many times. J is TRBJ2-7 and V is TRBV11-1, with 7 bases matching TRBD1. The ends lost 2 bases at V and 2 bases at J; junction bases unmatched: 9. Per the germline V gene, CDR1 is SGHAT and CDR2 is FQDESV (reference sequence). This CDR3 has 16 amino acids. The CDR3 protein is CASSLSGTESTYEQYF. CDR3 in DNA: TGTGCCAGCAGCTTATCGGGGACAGAATCTACCTACGAGCAGTACTTC.

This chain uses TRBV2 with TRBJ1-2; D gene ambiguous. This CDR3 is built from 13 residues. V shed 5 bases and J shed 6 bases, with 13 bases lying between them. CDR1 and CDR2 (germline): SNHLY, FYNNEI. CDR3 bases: TGTGCCAGCAGTACCCTTACTGGCGATGGCTACACCTTC. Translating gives CASSTLTGDGYTF.

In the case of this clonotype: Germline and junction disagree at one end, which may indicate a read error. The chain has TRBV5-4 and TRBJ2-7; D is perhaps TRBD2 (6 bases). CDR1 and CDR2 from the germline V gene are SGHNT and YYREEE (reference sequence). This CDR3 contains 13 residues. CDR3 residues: CSSSYGGFYEQYF. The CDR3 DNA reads TGTTCCAGCAGCTACGGAGGGTTTTACGAGCAGTACTTC.

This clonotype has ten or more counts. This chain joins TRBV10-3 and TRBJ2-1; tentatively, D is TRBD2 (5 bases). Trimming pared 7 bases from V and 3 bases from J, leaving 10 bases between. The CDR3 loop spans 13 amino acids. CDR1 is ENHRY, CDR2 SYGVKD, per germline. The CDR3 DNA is TGTGCCATCACGGGGAAGGACTACAATGAGCAGTTCTTC. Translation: CAITGKDYNEQFF.

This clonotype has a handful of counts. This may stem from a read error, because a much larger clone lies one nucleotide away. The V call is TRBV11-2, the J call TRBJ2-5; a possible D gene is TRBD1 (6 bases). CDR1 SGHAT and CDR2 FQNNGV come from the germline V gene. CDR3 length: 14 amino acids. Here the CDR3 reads CDSSFGTPVRAQYF. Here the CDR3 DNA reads TGTGACAGCAGCTTCGGGACACCCGTTAGGGCCCAGTACTTC.

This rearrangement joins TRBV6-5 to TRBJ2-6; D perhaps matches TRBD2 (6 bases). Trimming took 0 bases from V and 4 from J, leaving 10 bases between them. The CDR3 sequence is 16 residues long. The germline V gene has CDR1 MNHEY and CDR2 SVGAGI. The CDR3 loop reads CASSYSGGSGANVLTF. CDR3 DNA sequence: TGTGCCAGCAGTTACTCGGGGGGATCCGGGGCCAACGTCCTGACTTTC.

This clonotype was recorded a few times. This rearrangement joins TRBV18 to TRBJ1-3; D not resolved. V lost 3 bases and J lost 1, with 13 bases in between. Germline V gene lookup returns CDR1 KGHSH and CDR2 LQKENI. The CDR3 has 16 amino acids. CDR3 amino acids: CASSPTTPSSGNTIYF. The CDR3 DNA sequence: TGTGCCAGCTCACCTACAACTCCCTCGTCTGGAAACACCATATATTTT.

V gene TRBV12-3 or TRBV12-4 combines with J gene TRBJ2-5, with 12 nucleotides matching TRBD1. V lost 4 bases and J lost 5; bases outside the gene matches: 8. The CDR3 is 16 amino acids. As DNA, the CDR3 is TGTGCCAGCAGTTGGGGGACAGGGGGCGCATGGGAGACCCAGTACTTC. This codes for CASSWGTGGAWETQYF.

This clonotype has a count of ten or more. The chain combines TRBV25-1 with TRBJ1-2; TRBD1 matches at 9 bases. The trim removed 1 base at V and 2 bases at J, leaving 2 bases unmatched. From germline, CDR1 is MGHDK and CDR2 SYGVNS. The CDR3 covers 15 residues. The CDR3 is CASSELQGANYGYTF. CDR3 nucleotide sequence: TGTGCCAGCAGTGAATTACAGGGGGCGAACTATGGCTACACCTTC.

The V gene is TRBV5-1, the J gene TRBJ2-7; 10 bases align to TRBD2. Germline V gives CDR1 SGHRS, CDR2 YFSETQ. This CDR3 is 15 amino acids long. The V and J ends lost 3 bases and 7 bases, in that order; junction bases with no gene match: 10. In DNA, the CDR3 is TGCGCCAGCAGCTCCGACCCAGCGGGAGGGCCAGAGCAGTACTTC. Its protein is CASSSDPAGGPEQYF.

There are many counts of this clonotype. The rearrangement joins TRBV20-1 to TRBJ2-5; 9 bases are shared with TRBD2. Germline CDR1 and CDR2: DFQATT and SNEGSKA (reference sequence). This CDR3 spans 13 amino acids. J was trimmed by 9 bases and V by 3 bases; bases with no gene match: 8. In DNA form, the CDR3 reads TGCAGTGCTAGGCGGGAGGGCCTAAAGTCCCAGTACTTC. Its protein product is CSARREGLKSQYF.

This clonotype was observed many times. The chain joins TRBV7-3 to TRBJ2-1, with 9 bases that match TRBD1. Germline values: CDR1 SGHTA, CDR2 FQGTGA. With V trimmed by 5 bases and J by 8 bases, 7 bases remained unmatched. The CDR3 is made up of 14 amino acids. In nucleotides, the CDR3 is TGTGCCAGCAGCACCCAGACAGGGGGGCATGAGCAGTTCTTC. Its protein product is CASSTQTGGHEQFF.

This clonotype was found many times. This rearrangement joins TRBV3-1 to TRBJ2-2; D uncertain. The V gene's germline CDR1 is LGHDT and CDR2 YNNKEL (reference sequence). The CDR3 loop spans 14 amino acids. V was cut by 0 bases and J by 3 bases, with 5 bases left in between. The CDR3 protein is CASSQDGYTGELFF. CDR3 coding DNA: TGTGCCAGCAGCCAAGACGGATACACCGGGGAGCTGTTTTTT.

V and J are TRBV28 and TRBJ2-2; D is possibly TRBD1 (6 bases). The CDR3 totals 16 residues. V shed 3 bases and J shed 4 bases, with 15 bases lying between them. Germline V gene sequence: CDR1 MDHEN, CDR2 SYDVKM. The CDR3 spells CASSFSRDTFTGELFF. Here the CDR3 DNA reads TGTGCCAGCAGTTTTTCCCGGGACACATTCACCGGGGAGCTGTTTTTT.

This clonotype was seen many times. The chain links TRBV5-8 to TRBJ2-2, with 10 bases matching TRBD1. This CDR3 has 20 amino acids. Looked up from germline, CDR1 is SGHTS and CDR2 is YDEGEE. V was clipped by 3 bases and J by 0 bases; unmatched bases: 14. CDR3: CASSWGQGKREISNTGELFF. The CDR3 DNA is TGTGCCAGCAGCTGGGGACAGGGGAAGCGGGAGATATCGAACACCGGGGAGCTGTTTTTT.